This TCR beta chain was sequenced during a study of cytomegalovirus exposure and HLA in healthy donors. Study background: The roughly 670 first-cohort repertoires and the 130 or so validation repertoires shared the same platform, a later analysis reported.

Method: immunoSEQ multiplex PCR; TCRdb's copy keeps in-frame clones and lacks some. Here the sample spans roughly 80,000 clones, roughly 88% being singletons. Whole-study results and caveats: Among TCR beta chains, those listed as cytomegalovirus-associated numbered under 200.

Per the germline V gene, CDR1 is MNHEY and CDR2 is SMNVEV (reference sequence). The length of the CDR3 is 22 residues. V lost 7 bases to trimming and J lost 8 bases; unmatched junction nucleotides: 31. Remarks on this clone: Its antigen is not identified.

The chain joins TRBV27 to TRBJ1-4; 10 nucleotides agree with TRBD1. Material for sequencing was PBMCs. The TCR comes from a man younger than 40 in good health and CMV-seronegative. This chain's CDR3 is CASNRKAGTGVLFRRMMEKLFF. DNA for the CDR3: TGTGCCAGCAATCGAAAAGCCGGGACAGGGGTTCTGTTCCGCCGAATGATGGAAAAACTGTTTTTT.